Below are 10 T cell receptor beta chains sequenced from a single sample in a study of OX40 agonist ivuxolimab in advanced cancers. TCRdb keeps only in-frame clones here, not all; method: immunoSEQ multiplex PCR. The sample lists tens of thousands of clones, approximately 83% seen once, with approximately 13% in the top ten. The starting material was CD4+ or CD8+ T cells sorted from blood, obtained in a trial of the OX40 agonist ivuxolimab. These receptors came from an adult with an advanced solid tumor such as melanoma, head and neck, liver or kidney cancer.

This sequence joins TRBV30 and TRBJ1-1; D gene ambiguous. This CDR3 is 12 amino acids long. Trimming cost V 0 bases and J 8 bases, with 10 bases left between them. Germline V gene lookup returns CDR1 GTSNPN and CDR2 SVGIG (reference sequence). The CDR3 protein is CAWSVFFEEAFF. Written as DNA, the CDR3 is TGTGCCTGGAGTGTATTTTTTGAGGAAGCTTTCTTT. Full variable domain (missing parts from reference TRBV30 and TRBJ1-1): SQTIHQWPATLVQPVGSPLSLECTVEGTSNPNLYWYRQAAGRGLQLLFYSVGIGQISSEVPQNLSASRPQDRQFILSSKKLLLSDSGFYLCAWSVFFEEAFFGQGTRLTVV.

This chain uses TRBV11-3 with TRBJ2-7; weak D call: TRBD2 (5 bases). V lost 2 bases and J 1 base, leaving 12 bases between the germline ends. CDR3 length: 15 residues. CDR1 is SGHNT, CDR2 YENEEA, per germline. The CDR3 DNA follows: TGTGCCAGCAGCTTACGAAGCGGCGCGTCCTACGAGCAGTACTTC. As protein: CASSLRSGASYEQYF.

J is TRBJ2-1 and V is TRBV4-2, with 10 bases identical to TRBD2. The length of the CDR3 is 16 residues. CDR1 and CDR2 (germline): LGHNA, YNFKEQ. V gave up 1 base and J gave up 9 bases; unmatched junction bases: 9. Here the CDR3 reads CASSQGATSGPSEQFF. CDR3 sequence (DNA): TGTGCCAGCAGCCAAGGGGCGACTAGCGGGCCCAGTGAGCAGTTCTTC.

V is TRBV7-9 and J is TRBJ1-4; D is unclear. In germline, CDR1 is SEHNR, CDR2 FQNEAQ (reference sequence). Trimming took 3 bases from V and 8 from J, leaving 13 bases between them. CDR3 length equals 14 residues. The DNA for the CDR3 is TGTGCCAGCAGCTTGTTGGGAGCGGGGGAAAAACTGTTTTTT. It encodes CASSLLGAGEKLFF.

V gene TRBV10-3 combines with J gene TRBJ2-1, with 7 nucleotides matching TRBD1. V was pared by 0 bases and J by 5 bases, with 10 bases of the junction left unmatched. This CDR3 has 17 residues. Germline V gives CDR1 ENHRY, CDR2 SYGVKD. The CDR3 reads CAISESGKGARDNEQFF. For the CDR3, the DNA is TGTGCCATCAGTGAGTCGGGGAAGGGGGCTAGGGACAATGAGCAGTTCTTC.

CDR3 in amino acids: CASTRRGIQYF. CDR3 coding DNA: TGTGCCAGCACCCGACGGGGGATTCAGTACTTC. The chain couples TRBV6-7 to TRBJ2-4; D perhaps matches TRBD2 (6 bases). TRBV6-7 is given ORF status, its function remaining uncertain. The CDR3 contains 11 residues. V was shortened by 7 bases and J by 10 bases, with 11 bases between the two germline ends.

The rearrangement joins TRBV6-5 to TRBJ1-5; D uncertain. The ends were cut back, 0 bases at V and 6 bases at J, with 6 bases in the middle. The CDR3 length is 13 residues. CDR1 MNHEY and CDR2 SVGAGI come from the germline V gene. CDR3 region: CASSYSGFQPQHF. The DNA of the CDR3 is TGTGCCAGCAGTTACTCGGGGTTTCAGCCCCAGCATTTT.

The chain uses TRBV6-1 and TRBJ2-7; D possibly matches TRBD1 or TRBD2 (5 bases each). CDR1 and CDR2 from the germline V gene are MNHNS and SASEGT. Trimming pared 3 bases from V and 3 bases from J, leaving 12 bases between. The CDR3 extends over 14 amino acids. CDR3 loop: CASSEWGRGYEQYF. As DNA, the CDR3 is TGTGCCAGCAGTGAGTGGGGACGGGGCTACGAGCAGTACTTC.

J is TRBJ2-1 and V is TRBV18, with D perhaps TRBD1 or TRBD2 (6 bases each). Germline lookup yields CDR1 KGHSH and CDR2 LQKENI. The CDR3 consists of 13 residues. Trimming removed 3 bases from V and 13 bases from J, with 16 bases in between. CDR3 loop: CASSPPGRGLQFF. The CDR3 coding sequence is TGTGCCAGCTCACCCCCAGGTCGGGGGCTCCAGTTCTTC.

This clone has a handful of counts. V gene TRBV18 combines with J gene TRBJ1-2, with unresolved D. Per the germline V gene, CDR1 is KGHSH and CDR2 is LQKENI. V lost 1 base, J lost 1 base, and 7 bases lay in between. This CDR3 is built from 14 residues. The CDR3 reads CASSPRLFNYGYTF. For the CDR3, the DNA is TGTGCCAGCTCACCACGGCTTTTTAACTATGGCTACACCTTC.